This T cell receptor (beta chain) was obtained from a study of cytomegalovirus exposure and HLA in healthy donors. Use of 60 Vbeta and 13 Jbeta primers characterized the PCR. This table comes from immunoSEQ multiplex PCR, and its TCRdb copy is limited to in-frame clones, with some not included. Here the sample spans 130,000 or so clones, 85% to 90% being singletons. Germline CDR1 MDHEN, CDR2 SYDVKM. Trimming stripped 11 bases from V and 5 bases from J, with 16 bases between. The CDR3 covers 12 residues. The TCR sequence derives from a woman aged 25 to 45 in good health and CMV-seropositive. The chain employs TRBV28 and TRBJ2-7; the D gene is possibly TRBD2 (7 bases). Sequenced input: PBMCs. CDR3 region: CASLGGGHEQYF. CDR3 DNA: TGTGCCTCCCTGGGGGGGGGCCACGAGCAGTACTTC.